The 11 T cell receptor beta chains in this list originate from one sample, sequenced in a study of blood T cell repertoires in COVID-19. Clones were sequenced by immunoSEQ multiplex PCR, and TCRdb holds only the in-frame ones, with some missing. Among tens of thousands of clones, about 89% were seen once, and the ten largest hold about 12%. Sequenced input: peripheral blood. These TCRs come from a man aged 70-80 years with active or convalescent COVID-19.

The rearrangement uses TRBV4-2 and TRBJ1-5; D not resolved. This CDR3 is 14 amino acids long. CDR1 is LGHNA and CDR2 is YNFKEQ in the germline V gene. The V end lost 0 bases, the J end lost 9 bases, and 12 bases lay between the germline ends. The DNA for the CDR3 is TGTGCCAGCAGCCAAGACGTGGGCTCATGGCCCCAGCATTTT. Its protein product is CASSQDVGSWPQHF.

There are a few counts of this clone. This chain joins TRBV7-2 and TRBJ2-5; D remains unclear. Trimming stripped 1 base from V and 0 bases from J, with 6 bases between. CDR1 and CDR2 (germline): SGHTA, FQGNSA. The CDR3 loop spans 14 amino acids. The CDR3 DNA sequence: TGTGCCAGCAGCTTAGACAGTCACCAAGAGACCCAGTACTTC. It translates to CASSLDSHQETQYF.

CDR3 protein: CASSLRGTPGREQYF. In DNA, the CDR3 is TGTGCCAGCAGCCTTAGGGGGACACCAGGTCGCGAGCAGTACTTC. This sequence joins TRBV6-2 or TRBV6-3 and TRBJ2-7; D perhaps matches TRBD1 (6 bases). Germline-derived CDR1 and CDR2 are MNHEY and SVGEGT. This CDR3 contains 15 residues. Trimming removed 6 bases from V and 6 bases from J, with 21 bases in between.

CDR3 DNA: TGTGCCAGCAGCTTGGACGGGACATTTAGCCCCCTTTCGTTATCACCCCTCCACTTT. This sequence encodes CASSLDGTFSPLSLSPLHF. The chain carries TRBV5-6 and TRBJ1-6, with D possibly matching TRBD1 (6 bases). The CDR3 contains 19 residues. V lost 0 bases and J 10 bases, leaving 26 bases between the germline ends. Germline CDR1 SGHDT, CDR2 YYEEEE.

The chain uses TRBV4-3 and TRBJ2-3, with D maybe TRBD2 (6 bases). The CDR3 consists of 14 residues. CDR1 LGHNA and CDR2 YSLEER come from the germline V gene. The V gene lost 4 bases and the J gene lost 3 bases, with 11 bases spanning the gap. The CDR3 here is CASSLSSETDTQYF. In DNA form, the CDR3 reads TGCGCCAGCAGCCTATCTAGCGAGACAGATACGCAGTATTTT.

V and J are TRBV11-3 and TRBJ2-3; maybe TRBD2 (6 bases). Looked up from germline, CDR1 is SGHNT and CDR2 is YENEEA. The CDR3 sequence is 15 residues long. Trimming stripped 5 bases from V and 7 bases from J, with 19 bases between. CDR3 nucleotides: TGTGCCAGCAGCCAGAGGGCGGGGTTTACGAATACGCAGTATTTT. This sequence encodes CASSQRAGFTNTQYF.

This chain links TRBV7-2 with TRBJ2-7, with D tentatively TRBD1 (5 bases). The CDR3 loop spans 13 amino acids. V lost 6 bases and J lost 5, with 14 bases in between. The germline V gene has CDR1 SGHTA and CDR2 FQGNSA. The CDR3 here is CASRSTRVHEQYF. CDR3 DNA sequence: TGTGCCAGCAGGTCAACCAGGGTTCACGAGCAGTACTTC.

The gene calls are TRBV4-1 and TRBJ2-3; TRBD2 agrees at 11 bases. The CDR3 extends over 15 amino acids. Germline assignment: CDR1 MGHRA and CDR2 YSYEKL. Trimming cost V 6 bases and J 2 bases; bases outside gene matches: 4. This chain's CDR3 is CASRLAGGTTDTQYF. CDR3 nucleotide sequence: TGCGCCAGCAGGCTAGCGGGGGGAACCACAGATACGCAGTATTTT.

This clone was counted once. The gene calls are TRBV4-3 and TRBJ2-1, with TRBD2 identical over 7 bases. The CDR3 consists of 16 residues. Germline loops: CDR1 LGHNA, CDR2 YSLEER. Unmatched junction bases numbered 6, after V lost 4 bases and J lost 0 bases. The CDR3 DNA sequence: TGCGCCAGCAGCCGGGACGGGGGGTCCTCCTACAATGAGCAGTTCTTC. This encodes CASSRDGGSSYNEQFF.

Worth noting for this clone: One junction end disagrees with the germline gene, perhaps due to a read error. The CDR3 DNA reads TGTGCCAGCAGCGTAGCCGGGACAGGGGCTAAAAAACTGTTTTTT. This codes for CASSVAGTGAKKLFF. The chain links TRBV7-6 to TRBJ1-4; 10 positions agree with TRBD1. CDR3 length equals 15 residues. Germline V gene data show CDR1 as SGHVS and CDR2 as FNYEAQ.

J is TRBJ1-1 and V is TRBV30, with 8 bases lining up with TRBD1. The CDR3 length is 15 residues. Unmatched junction bases numbered 10, after V lost 1 base and J lost 6 bases. Looked up from germline, CDR1 is GTSNPN and CDR2 is SVGIG (reference sequence). The CDR3 loop is CAWSGGQGDVPEAFF. The CDR3 DNA reads as TGTGCCTGGAGTGGCGGACAGGGCGATGTCCCTGAAGCTTTCTTT. The full variable domain, completed using reference TRBV30 and TRBJ1-1, is SQTIHQWPATLVQPVGSPLSLECTVEGTSNPNLYWYRQAAGRGLQLLFYSVGIGQISSEVPQNLSASRPQDRQFILSSKKLLLSDSGFYLCAWSGGQGDVPEAFFGQGTRLTVV.